This TCR beta chain appears in the sequencing data of a study of T cell responses to AZD1222 COVID-19 vaccine. General study results and limits: Spike-specific TCR breadth and depth both grew after two AZD1222 doses. Repertoires were collected only later (after the peak T cell response had occurred). Only a handful of AZD1222 recipients, roughly 6 in all, had baseline seropositivity.

Libraries were prepared by immunoSEQ multiplex PCR; TCRdb keeps only in-frame clonotypes and omits some of them. The data hold some 150,000 clones, with 90% observed a single time. Remarks on this clone: The antigen remains undetermined.

The TCR sequence derives from an adult in good health. The sample here was peripheral blood, taken on day 0 of AZD1222 vaccination.

CDR3 protein: CASSADSFQGPQHF. In DNA, the CDR3 is TGTGCCAGTAGTGCGGACAGTTTCCAGGGACCCCAGCATTTT. The chain employs TRBV19 and TRBJ1-5; D is possibly TRBD1 (6 bases). V gave up 5 bases and J gave up 10 bases, with 18 bases separating them. The CDR3 extends over 14 amino acids. Germline CDR1 LNHDA, CDR2 SQIVND (reference sequence).